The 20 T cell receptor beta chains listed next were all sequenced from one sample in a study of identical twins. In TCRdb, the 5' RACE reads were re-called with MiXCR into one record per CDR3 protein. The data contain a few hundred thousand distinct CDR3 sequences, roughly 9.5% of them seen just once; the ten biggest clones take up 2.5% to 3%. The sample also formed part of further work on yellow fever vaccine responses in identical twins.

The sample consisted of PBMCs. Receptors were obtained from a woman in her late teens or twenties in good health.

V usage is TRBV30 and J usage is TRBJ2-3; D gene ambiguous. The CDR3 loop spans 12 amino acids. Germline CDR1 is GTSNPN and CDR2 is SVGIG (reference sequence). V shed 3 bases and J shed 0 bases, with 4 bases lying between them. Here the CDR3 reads CAWSHSTDTQYF. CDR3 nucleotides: TGTGCCTGGAGCCATAGCACAGATACGCAGTATTTT.

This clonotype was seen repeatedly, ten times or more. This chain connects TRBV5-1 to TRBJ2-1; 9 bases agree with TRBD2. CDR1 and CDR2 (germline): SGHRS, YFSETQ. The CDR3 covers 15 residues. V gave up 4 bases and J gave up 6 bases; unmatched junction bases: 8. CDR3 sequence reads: CASSPGTSSINEQFF. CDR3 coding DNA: TGCGCCAGCAGCCCCGGGACTAGCTCGATCAATGAGCAGTTCTTC.

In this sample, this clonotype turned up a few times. The CDR3 loop is CASSPSGGGHYNEQFF. In DNA form, the CDR3 reads TGTGCCAGCAGCCCCTCAGGAGGGGGACATTACAATGAGCAGTTCTTC. This chain uses TRBV3-1 with TRBJ2-1; either TRBD1 or TRBD2 may fit D (6 bases each). The V gene's germline CDR1 is LGHDT and CDR2 YNNKEL (reference sequence). V lost 4 bases, J lost 4 bases, and 17 bases lay in between. The CDR3 is 16 amino acids.

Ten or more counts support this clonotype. The chain's CDR3 is CASSTNKLTSGIPHTQYF. For the CDR3, the DNA is TGTGCCAGCAGTACCAACAAATTGACTAGCGGGATTCCCCATACGCAGTATTTT. This rearrangement joins TRBV6-1 to TRBJ2-3; 11 bases fit TRBD2. The CDR3 is made up of 18 amino acids. Germline V gene lookup returns CDR1 MNHNS and CDR2 SASEGT. V gave up 5 bases and J gave up 7 bases; unmatched junction bases: 17.

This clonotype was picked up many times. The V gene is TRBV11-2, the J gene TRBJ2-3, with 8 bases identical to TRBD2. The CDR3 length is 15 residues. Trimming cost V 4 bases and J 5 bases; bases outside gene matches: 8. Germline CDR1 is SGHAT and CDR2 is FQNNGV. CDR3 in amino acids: CASSSSGGQVDTQYF. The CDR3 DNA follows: TGTGCCAGCAGCTCTTCGGGAGGGCAGGTAGATACGCAGTATTTT.

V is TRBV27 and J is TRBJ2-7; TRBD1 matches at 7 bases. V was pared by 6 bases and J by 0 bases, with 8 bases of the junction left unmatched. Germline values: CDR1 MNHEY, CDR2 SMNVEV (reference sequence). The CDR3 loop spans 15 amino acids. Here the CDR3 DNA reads TGTGCCAGCAGCCCCGCCGGGACAGTCTCCTACGAGCAGTACTTC. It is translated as CASSPAGTVSYEQYF.

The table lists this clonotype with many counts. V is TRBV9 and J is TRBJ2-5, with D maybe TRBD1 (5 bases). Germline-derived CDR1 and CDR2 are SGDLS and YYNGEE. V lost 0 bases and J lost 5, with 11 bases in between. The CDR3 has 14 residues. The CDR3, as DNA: TGTGCCAGCAGCGTAGCAGGGTTCGGGGAGACCCAGTACTTC. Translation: CASSVAGFGETQYF. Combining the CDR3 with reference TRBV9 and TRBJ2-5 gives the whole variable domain DSGVTQTPKHLITATGQRVTLRCSPRSGDLSVYWYQQSLDQGLQFLIQYYNGEERAKGNILERFSAQQFPDLHSELNLSSLELGDSALYFCASSVAGFGETQYFGPGTRLLVL.

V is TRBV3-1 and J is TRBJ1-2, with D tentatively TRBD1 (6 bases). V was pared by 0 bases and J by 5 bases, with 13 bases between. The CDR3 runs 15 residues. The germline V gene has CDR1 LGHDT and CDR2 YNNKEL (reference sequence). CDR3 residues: CASSQDSRGGYGYTF. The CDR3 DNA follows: TGTGCCAGCAGCCAAGACAGCAGGGGAGGGTATGGCTACACCTTC.

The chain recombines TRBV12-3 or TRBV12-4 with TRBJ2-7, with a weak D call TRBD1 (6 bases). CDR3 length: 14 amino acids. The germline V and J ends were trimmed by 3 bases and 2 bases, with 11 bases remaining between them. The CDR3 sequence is CASSFQGTAYEQYF. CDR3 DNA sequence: TGTGCCAGCAGTTTTCAGGGGACCGCCTACGAGCAGTACTTC.

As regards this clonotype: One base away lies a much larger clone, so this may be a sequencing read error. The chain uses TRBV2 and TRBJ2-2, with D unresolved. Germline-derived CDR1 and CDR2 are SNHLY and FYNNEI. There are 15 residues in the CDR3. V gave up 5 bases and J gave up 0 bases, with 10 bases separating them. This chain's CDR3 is CASSLRQANTGELFF. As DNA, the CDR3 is TGTGCCAGCAGTCTACGGCAGGCGAACACCGGGGAGCTGTTTTTT.

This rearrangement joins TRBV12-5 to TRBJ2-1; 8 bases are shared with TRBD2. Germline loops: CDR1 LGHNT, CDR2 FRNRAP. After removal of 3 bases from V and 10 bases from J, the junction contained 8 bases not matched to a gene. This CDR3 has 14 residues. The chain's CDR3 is CASGLAGVLGEQFF. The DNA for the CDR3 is TGTGCTAGTGGTTTAGCGGGGGTACTAGGAGAGCAGTTCTTC. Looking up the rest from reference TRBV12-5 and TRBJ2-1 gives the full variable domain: DARVTQTPRHKVTEMGQEVTMRCQPILGHNTVFWYRQTMMQGLELLAYFRNRAPLDDSGMPKDRFSAEMPDATLATLKIQPSEPRDSAVYFCASGLAGVLGEQFFGPGTRLTVL.

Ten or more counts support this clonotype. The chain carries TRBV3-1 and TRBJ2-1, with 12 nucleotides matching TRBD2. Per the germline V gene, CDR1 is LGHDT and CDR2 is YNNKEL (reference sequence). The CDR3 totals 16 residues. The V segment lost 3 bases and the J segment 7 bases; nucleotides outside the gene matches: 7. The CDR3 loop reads CASSQTSGSKLNEQFF. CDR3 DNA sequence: TGTGCCAGCAGCCAGACTAGCGGGAGTAAGTTGAATGAGCAGTTCTTC.

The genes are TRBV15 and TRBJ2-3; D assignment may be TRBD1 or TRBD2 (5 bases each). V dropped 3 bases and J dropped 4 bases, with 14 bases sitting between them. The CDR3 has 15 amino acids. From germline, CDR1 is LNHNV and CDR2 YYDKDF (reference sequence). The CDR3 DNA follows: TGTGCCACCAGCAGCCCCCGGGGACCCTCAGATACGCAGTATTTT. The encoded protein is CATSSPRGPSDTQYF.

The CDR3 here is CASSLESGLGNSGEQFF. The DNA of the CDR3 is TGTGCCAGCAGTTTAGAGTCCGGACTAGGTAACAGTGGGGAGCAGTTCTTC. This chain joins TRBV12-3 or TRBV12-4 and TRBJ2-1, with 7 bases fitting TRBD2. CDR3 length: 17 amino acids. J gave up 10 bases and V 1 base, and 16 bases lay outside the gene matches.

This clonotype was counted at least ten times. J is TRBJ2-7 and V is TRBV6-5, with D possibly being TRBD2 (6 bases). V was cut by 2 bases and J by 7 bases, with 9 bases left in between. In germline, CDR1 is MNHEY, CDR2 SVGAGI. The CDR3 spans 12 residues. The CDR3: CASSYPGREQYF. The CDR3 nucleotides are TGTGCCAGCAGTTACCCCGGGAGAGAGCAGTACTTC.

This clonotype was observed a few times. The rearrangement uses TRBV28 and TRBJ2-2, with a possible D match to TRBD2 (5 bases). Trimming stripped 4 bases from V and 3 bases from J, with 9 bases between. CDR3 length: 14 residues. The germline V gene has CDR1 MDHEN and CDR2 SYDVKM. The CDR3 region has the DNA TGTGCCAGCAGTTGGGGAGCGGACACCGGGGAGCTGTTTTTT. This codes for CASSWGADTGELFF.

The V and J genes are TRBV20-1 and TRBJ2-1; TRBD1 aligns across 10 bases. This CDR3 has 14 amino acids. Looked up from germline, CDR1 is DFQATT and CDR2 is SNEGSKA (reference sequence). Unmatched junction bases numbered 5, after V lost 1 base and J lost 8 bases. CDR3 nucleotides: TGCAGTGCTAGAGTCAGGGACAGGGGTTATGAGCAGTTCTTC. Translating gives CSARVRDRGYEQFF.

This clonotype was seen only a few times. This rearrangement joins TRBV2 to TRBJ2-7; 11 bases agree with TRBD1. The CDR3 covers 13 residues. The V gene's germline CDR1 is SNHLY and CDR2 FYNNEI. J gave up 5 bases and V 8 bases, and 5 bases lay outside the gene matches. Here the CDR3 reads CASAGQGGNEQYF. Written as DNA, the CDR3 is TGTGCCAGCGCGGGACAGGGGGGCAACGAGCAGTACTTC. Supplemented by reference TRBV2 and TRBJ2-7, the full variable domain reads EPEVTQTPSHQVTQMGQEVILRCVPISNHLYFYWYRQILGQKVEFLVSFYNNEISEKSEIFDDQFSVERPDGSNFTLKIRSTKLEDSAMYFCASAGQGGNEQYFGPGTRLTVT.

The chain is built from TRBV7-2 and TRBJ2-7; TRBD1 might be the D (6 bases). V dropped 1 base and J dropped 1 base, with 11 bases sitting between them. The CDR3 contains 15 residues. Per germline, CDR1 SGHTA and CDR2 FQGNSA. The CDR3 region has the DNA TGTGCCAGCAGCTTAGTTCGGACAGCTTCCTACGAGCAGTACTTC. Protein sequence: CASSLVRTASYEQYF.

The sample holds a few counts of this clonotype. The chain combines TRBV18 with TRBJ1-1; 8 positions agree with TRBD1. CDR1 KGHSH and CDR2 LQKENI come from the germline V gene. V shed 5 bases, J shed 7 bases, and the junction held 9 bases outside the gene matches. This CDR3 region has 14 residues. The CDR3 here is CASSSTGEDDEAFF. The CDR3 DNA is TGTGCCAGCTCATCGACAGGGGAGGACGATGAAGCTTTCTTT. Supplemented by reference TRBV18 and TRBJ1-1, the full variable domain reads NAGVMQNPRHLVRRRGQEARLRCSPMKGHSHVYWYRQLPEEGLKFMVYLQKENIIDESGMPKERFSAEFPKEGPSILRIQQVVRGDSAAYFCASSSTGEDDEAFFGQGTRLTVV.